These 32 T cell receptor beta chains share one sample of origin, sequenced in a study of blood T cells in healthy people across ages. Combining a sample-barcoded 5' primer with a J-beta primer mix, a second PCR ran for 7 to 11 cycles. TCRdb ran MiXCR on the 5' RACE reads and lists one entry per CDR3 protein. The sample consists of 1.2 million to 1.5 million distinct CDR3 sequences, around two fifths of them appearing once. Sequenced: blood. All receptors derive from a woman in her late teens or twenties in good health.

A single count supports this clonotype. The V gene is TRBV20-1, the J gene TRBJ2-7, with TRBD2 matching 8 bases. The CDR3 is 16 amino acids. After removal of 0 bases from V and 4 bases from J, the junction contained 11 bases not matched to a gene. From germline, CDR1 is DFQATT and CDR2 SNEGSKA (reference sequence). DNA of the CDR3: TGCAGTGCTAGAGATGATTCAAGCGGGAGAAGGTACGAGCAGTACTTC. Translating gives CSARDDSSGRRYEQYF.

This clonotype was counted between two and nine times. As DNA, the CDR3 is TGCAGTGCCAACTCCATGGGGGTAGACTCTGGGGCCAACGTCCTGACTTTC. Translated: CSANSMGVDSGANVLTF. V is TRBV20-1 and J is TRBJ2-6; possibly TRBD1 or TRBD2 for D (5 bases each). V was shortened by 6 bases and J by 0 bases, with 18 bases between the two germline ends. Germline CDR1 and CDR2: DFQATT and SNEGSKA (reference sequence). This CDR3 region has 17 residues.

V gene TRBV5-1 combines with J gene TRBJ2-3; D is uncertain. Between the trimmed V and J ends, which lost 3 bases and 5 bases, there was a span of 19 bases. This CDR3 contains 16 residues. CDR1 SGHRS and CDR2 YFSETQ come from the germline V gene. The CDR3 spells CASSSGPAEARDTQYF. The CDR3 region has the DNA TGCGCCAGCAGCTCCGGGCCCGCGGAAGCCCGAGATACGCAGTATTTT.

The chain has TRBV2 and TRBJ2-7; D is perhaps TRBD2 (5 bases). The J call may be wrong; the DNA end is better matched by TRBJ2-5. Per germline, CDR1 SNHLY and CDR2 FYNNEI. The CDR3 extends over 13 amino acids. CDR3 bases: TGTGCCAGCACAAGCCCGCAGCGGGAGACCCAGTACTTC. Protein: CASTSPQRETQYF.

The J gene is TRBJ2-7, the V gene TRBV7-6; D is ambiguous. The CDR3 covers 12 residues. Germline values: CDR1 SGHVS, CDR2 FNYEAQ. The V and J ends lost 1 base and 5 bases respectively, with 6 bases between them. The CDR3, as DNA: TGTGCCAGCAGCTTAGAAGCCCACGAGCAGTACTTC. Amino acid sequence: CASSLEAHEQYF. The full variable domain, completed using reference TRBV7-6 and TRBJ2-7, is GAGVSQSPRYKVTKRGQDVALRCDPISGHVSLYWYRQALGQGPEFLTYFNYEAQQDKSGLPNDRFSAERPEGSISTLTIQRTEQRDSAMYRCASSLEAHEQYFGPGTRLTVT.

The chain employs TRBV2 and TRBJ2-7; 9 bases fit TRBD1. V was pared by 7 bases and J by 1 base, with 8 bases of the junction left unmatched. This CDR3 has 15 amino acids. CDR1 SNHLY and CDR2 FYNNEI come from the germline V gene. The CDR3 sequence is CASTGPGTGSYEQYF. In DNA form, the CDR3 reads TGTGCCAGCACCGGGCCCGGGACAGGGTCCTACGAGCAGTACTTC.

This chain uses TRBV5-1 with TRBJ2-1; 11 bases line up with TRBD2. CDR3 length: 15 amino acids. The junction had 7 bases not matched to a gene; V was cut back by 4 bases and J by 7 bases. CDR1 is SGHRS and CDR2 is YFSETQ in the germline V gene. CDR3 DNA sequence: TGCGCCAGCAGCACGACTAGCGGGAAAGGGAATGAGCAGTTCTTC. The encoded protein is CASSTTSGKGNEQFF.

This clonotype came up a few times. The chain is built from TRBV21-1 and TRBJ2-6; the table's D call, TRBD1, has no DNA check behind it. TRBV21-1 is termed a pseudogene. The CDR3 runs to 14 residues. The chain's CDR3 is CASLPGAGANVLTF. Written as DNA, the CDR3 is TGTGCCAGCTTACCGGGGGCTGGGGCCAACGTCCTGACTTTC.

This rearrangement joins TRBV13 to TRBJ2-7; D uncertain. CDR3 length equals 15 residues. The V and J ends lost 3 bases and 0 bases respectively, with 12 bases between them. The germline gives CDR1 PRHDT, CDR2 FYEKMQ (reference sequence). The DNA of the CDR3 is TGTGCCAGCAGCTTGTCTTACCAGCTCTCCTACGAGCAGTACTTC. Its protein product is CASSLSYQLSYEQYF.

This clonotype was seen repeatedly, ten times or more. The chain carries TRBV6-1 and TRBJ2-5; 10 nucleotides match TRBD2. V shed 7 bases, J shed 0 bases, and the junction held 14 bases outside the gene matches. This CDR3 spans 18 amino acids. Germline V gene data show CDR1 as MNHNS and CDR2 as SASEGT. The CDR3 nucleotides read TGTGCCAGCAAAGCGACAGTAGCGGGAGGATTGCACCAAGAGACCCAGTACTTC. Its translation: CASKATVAGGLHQETQYF.

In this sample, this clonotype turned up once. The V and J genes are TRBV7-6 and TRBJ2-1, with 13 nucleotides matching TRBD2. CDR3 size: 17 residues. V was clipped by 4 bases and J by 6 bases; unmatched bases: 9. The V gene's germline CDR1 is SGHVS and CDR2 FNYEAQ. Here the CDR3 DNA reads TGTGCCAGCAGCTGGAGCGGACTAGCGGGAGTGGTCAATGAGCAGTTCTTC. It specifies CASSWSGLAGVVNEQFF.

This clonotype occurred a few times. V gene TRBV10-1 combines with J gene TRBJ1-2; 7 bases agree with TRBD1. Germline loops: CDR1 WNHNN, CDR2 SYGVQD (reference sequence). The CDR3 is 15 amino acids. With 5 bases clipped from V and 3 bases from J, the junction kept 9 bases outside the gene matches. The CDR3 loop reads CASSQVWTGYYGYTF. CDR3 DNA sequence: TGCGCCAGCAGTCAAGTTTGGACAGGATACTATGGCTACACCTTC.

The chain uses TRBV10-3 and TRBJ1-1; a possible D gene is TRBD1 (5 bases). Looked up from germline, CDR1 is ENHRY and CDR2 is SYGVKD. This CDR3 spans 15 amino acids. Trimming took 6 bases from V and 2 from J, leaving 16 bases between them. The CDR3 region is CAIRDVTGTNTEAFF. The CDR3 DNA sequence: TGTGCCATCAGGGATGTAACCGGGACCAACACTGAAGCTTTCTTT.

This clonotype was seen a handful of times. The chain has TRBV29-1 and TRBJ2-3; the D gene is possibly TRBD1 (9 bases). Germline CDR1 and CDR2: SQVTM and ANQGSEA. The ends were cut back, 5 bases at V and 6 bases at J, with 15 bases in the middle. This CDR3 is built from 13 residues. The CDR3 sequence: CSVTGGGGDTQYF. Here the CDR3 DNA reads TGCAGCGTTACAGGGGGCGGGGGGGATACGCAGTATTTT.

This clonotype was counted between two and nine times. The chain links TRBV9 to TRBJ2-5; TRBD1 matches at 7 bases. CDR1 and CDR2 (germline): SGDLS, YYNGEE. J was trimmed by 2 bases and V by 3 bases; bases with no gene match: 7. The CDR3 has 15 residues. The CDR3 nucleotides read TGTGCCAGCAGCGCCGCGACAGGGACACAAGAGACCCAGTACTTC. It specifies CASSAATGTQETQYF.

This CDR3 reads CASSQDPDNYLQETQYF. The CDR3 nucleotides read TGTGCCAGCAGCCAAGATCCCGACAACTACCTTCAAGAGACCCAGTACTTC. The chain links TRBV3-1 to TRBJ2-4; D is uncertain. The J call is doubtful: the DNA matches TRBJ2-5 better. The CDR3 spans 17 residues. Germline CDR1 LGHDT, CDR2 YNNKEL (reference sequence).

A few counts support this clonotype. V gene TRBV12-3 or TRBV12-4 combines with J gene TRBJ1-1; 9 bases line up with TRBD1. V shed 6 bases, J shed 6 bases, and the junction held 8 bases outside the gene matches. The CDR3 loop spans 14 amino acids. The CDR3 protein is CASRPPGQGSEAFF. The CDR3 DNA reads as TGTGCCAGCAGGCCCCCCGGACAGGGGTCTGAAGCTTTCTTT.

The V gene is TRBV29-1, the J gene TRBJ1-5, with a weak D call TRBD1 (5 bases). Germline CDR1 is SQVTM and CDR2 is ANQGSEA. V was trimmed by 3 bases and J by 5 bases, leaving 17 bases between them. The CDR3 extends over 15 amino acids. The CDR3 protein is CSVEVRGLFYQPQHF. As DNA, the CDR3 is TGCAGCGTTGAGGTCCGGGGACTGTTTTATCAGCCCCAGCATTTT.

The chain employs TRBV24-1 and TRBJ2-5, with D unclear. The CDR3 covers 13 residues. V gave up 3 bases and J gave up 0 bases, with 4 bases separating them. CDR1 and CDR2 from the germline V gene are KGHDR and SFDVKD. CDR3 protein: CATSDRDQETQYF. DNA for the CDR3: TGTGCCACCAGTGATCGAGACCAAGAGACCCAGTACTTC.

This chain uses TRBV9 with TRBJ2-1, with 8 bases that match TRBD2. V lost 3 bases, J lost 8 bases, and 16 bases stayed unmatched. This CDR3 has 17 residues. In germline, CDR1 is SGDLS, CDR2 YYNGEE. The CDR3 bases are TGTGCCAGCAGCGCCCTGACTAGCGATCCGAGAGTCCATGAGCAGTTCTTC. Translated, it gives CASSALTSDPRVHEQFF.

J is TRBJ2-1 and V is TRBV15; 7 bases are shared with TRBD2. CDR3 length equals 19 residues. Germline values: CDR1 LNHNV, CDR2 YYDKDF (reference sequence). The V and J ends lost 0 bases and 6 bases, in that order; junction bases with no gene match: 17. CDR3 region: CATSRDRGGSLRLANEQFF. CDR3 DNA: TGTGCCACCAGCAGAGATCGTGGCGGGAGCCTACGGCTGGCCAATGAGCAGTTCTTC.

This chain's CDR3 is CAISDGTSGYNEQFF. Here the CDR3 DNA reads TGTGCCATCAGCGACGGGACTAGCGGCTACAATGAGCAGTTCTTC. The rearrangement links TRBV10-3 to TRBJ2-1, with TRBD2 matching over 11 bases. Germline-derived CDR1 and CDR2 are ENHRY and SYGVKD. V lost 6 bases to trimming and J lost 3 bases; unmatched junction nucleotides: 4. The CDR3 has 15 residues.

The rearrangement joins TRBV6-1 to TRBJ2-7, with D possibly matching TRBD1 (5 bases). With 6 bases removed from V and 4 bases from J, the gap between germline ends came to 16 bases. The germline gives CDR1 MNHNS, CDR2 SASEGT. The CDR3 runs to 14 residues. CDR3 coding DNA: TGTGCCAGCAGGCAGGGTACGGTTATATACGAGCAGTACTTC. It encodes CASRQGTVIYEQYF.

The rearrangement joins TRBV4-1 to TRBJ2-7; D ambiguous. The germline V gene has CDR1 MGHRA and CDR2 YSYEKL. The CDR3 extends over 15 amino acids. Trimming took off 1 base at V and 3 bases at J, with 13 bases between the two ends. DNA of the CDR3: TGCGCCAGCAGCCAAGGAGACTCCCCGGTCTACGAGCAGTACTTC. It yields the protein CASSQGDSPVYEQYF.

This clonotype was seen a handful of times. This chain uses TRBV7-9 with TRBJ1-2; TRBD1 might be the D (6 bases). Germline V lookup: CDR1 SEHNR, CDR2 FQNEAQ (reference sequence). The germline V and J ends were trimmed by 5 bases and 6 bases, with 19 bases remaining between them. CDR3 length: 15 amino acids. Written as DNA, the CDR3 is TGTGCCAGCAGCCGAGACCCCAGGGGATCGGATGGCTACACCTTC. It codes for CASSRDPRGSDGYTF.

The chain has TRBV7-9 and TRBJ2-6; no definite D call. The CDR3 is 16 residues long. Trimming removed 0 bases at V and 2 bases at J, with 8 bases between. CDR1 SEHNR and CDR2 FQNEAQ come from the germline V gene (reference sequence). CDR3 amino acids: CASSLARAAGANVLTF. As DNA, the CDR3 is TGTGCCAGCAGCTTAGCTCGGGCAGCTGGGGCCAACGTCCTGACTTTC.

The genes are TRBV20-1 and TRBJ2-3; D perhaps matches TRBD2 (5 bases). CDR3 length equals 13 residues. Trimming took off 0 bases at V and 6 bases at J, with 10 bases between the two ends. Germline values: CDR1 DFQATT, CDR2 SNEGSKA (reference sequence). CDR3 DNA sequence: TGCAGTGCTAGAGACCCGGGGATGGATACGCAGTATTTT. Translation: CSARDPGMDTQYF.

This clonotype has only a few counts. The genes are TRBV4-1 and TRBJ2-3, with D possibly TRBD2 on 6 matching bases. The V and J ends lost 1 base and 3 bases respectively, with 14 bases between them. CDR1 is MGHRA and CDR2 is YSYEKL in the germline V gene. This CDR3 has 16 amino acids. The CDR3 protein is CASSQALAGTTDTQYF. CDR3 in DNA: TGCGCCAGCAGCCAAGCTCTAGCTGGGACTACAGATACGCAGTATTTT.

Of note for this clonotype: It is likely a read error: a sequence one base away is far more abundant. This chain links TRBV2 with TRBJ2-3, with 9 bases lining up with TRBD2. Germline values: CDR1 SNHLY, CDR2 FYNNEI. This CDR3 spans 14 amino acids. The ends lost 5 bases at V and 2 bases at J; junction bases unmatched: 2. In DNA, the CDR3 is TGTGCCAGCAGTCGGACTAGCGCCACAGATACGCAGTATTTT. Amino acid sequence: CASSRTSATDTQYF.

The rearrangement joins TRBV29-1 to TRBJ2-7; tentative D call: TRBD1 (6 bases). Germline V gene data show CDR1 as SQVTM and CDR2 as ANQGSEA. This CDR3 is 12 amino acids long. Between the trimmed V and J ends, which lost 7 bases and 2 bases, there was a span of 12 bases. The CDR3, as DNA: TGCAGCGGGGGGCGTACAGCCTACGAGCAGTACTTC. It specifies CSGGRTAYEQYF.

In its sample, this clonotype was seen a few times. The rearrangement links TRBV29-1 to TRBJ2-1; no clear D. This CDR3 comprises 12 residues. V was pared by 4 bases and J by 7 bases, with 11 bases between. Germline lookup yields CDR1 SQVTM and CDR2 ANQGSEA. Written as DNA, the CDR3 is TGCAGCGTTGGGCGGTTGGGGAATGAGCAGTTCTTC. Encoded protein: CSVGRLGNEQFF.

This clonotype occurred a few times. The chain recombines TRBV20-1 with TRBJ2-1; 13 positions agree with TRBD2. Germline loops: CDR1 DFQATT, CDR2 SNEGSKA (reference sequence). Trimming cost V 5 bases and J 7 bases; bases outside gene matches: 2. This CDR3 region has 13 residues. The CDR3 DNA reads TGCAGTGCTGGGGGACTAGCGGGGAATGAGCAGTTCTTC. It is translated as CSAGGLAGNEQFF.